What follows is one T cell receptor (beta chain) and its context. This sample stems from a study of T cell changes during pregnancy in multiple sclerosis. Sequencing used immunoSEQ multiplex PCR; TCRdb keeps in-frame clones, though not all of them. The table shows fewer than 140,000 clones, with around 90% occurring only once. This receptor was taken from a female donor with multiple sclerosis, enrolled in a pregnancy study. Sample: peripheral blood, taken after pregnancy.

CDR3 sequence (DNA): TGCGCCAGCAGCTTGGCCTTTGGGGCCACTGAAGCTTTCTTT. This codes for CASSLAFGATEAFF. The V call is TRBV5-1, the J call TRBJ1-1, with D tentatively TRBD1 (5 bases). The V and J ends lost 0 bases and 4 bases respectively, with 10 bases between them. Germline V gene data show CDR1 as SGHRS and CDR2 as YFSETQ. This CDR3 contains 14 residues.